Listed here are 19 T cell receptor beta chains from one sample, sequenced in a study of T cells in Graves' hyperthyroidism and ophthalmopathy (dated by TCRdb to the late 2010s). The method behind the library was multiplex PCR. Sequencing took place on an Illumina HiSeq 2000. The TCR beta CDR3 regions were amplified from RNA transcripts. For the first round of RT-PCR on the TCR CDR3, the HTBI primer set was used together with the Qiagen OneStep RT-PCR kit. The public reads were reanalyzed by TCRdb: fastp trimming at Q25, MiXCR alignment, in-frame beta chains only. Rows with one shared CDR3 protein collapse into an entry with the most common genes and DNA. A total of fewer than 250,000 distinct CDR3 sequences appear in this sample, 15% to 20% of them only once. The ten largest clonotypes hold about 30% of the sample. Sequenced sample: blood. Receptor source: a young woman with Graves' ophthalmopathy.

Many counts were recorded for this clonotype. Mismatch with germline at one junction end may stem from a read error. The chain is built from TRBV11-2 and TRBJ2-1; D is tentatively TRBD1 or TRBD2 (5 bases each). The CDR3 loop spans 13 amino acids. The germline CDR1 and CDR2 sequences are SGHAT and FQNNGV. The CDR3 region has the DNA TGTGCCAGCAGCTTATTACCCTTTGGGGGAGAGCTCTTC. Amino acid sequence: CASSLLPFGGELF.

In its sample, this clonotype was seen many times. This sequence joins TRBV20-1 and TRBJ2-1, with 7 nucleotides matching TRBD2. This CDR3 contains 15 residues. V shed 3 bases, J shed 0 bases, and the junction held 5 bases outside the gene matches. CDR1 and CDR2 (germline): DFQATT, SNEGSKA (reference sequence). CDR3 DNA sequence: TGCAGTGCTAGTAGGGGAGGGAGCTCCTACAATGAGCAGTTCTTC. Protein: CSASRGGSSYNEQFF.

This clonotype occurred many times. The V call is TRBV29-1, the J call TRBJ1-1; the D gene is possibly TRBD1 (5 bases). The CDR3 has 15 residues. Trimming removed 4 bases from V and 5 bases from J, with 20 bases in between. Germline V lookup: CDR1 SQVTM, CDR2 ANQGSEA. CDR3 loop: CSVALWAPEGTEAFF. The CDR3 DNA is TGCAGCGTTGCTTTATGGGCCCCGGAGGGGACTGAAGCTTTCTTT.

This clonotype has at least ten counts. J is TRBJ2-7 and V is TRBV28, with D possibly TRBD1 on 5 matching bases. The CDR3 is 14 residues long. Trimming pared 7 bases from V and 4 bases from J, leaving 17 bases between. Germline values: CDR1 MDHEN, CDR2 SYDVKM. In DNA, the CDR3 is TGTGCCAGCAATACAGGCGTCAGTTCTTACGAGCAGTACTTC. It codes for CASNTGVSSYEQYF. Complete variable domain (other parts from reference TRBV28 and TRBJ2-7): DVKVTQSSRYLVKRTGEKVFLECVQDMDHENMFWYRQDPGLGLRLIYFSYDVKMKEKGDIPEGYSVSREKKERFSLILESASTNQTSMYLCASNTGVSSYEQYFGPGTRLTVT.

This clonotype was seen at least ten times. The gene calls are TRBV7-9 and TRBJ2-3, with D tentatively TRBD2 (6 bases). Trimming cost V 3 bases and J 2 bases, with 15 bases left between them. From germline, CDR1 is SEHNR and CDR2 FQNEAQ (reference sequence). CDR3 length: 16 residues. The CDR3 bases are TGTGCCAGCAGCTTGGGCGGGGCCGTATCCACAGATACGCAGTATTTT. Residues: CASSLGGAVSTDTQYF.

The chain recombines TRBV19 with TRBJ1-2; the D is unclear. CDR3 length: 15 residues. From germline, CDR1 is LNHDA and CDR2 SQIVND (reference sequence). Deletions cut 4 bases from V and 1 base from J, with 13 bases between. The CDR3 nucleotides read TGTGCCAGTAGTAACGCCGAAACCGGTAACTATGGCTACACCTTC. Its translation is CASSNAETGNYGYTF.

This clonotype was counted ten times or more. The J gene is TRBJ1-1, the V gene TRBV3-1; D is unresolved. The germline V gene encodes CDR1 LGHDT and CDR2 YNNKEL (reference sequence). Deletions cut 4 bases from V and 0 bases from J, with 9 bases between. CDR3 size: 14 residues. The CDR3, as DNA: TGTGCCAGCAGCCTATTCGGGATGAACACTGAAGCTTTCTTT. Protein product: CASSLFGMNTEAFF.

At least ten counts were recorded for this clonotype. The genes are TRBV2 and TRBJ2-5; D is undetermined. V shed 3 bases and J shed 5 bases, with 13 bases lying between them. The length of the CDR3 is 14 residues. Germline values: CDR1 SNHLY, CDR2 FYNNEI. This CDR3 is CASSDWWVGETQYF. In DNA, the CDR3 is TGTGCCAGCAGTGATTGGTGGGTCGGCGAGACCCAGTACTTC.

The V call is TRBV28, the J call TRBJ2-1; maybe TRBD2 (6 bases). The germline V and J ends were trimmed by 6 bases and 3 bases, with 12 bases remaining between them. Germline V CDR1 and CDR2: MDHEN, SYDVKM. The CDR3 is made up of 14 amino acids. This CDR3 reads CASRLPGLYNEQFF. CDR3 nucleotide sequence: TGTGCCAGCAGATTACCGGGACTCTACAATGAGCAGTTCTTC.

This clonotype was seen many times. CDR3 nucleotide sequence: TGTGCCTGGAGTCCCATGGGTTCACCCCTCCACTTT. Its protein is CAWSPMGSPLHF. The gene calls are TRBV30 and TRBJ1-6; D unresolved. V lost 2 bases and J 9 bases, leaving 8 bases between the germline ends. Per the germline V gene, CDR1 is GTSNPN and CDR2 is SVGIG (reference sequence). This CDR3 comprises 12 residues.

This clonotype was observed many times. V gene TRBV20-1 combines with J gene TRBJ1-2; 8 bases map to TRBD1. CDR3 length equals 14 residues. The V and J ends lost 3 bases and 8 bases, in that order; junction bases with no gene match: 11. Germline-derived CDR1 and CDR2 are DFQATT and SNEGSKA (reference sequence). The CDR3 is CSARAPATGGGYTF. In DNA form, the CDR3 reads TGCAGTGCTAGGGCCCCCGCAACAGGGGGAGGCTACACCTTC.

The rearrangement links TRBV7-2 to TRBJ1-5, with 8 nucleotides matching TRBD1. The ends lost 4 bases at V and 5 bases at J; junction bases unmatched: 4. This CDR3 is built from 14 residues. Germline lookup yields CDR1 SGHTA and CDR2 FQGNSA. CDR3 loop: CASSSQGVDQPQHF. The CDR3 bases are TGTGCCAGCAGCTCACAGGGGGTGGATCAGCCCCAGCATTTT.

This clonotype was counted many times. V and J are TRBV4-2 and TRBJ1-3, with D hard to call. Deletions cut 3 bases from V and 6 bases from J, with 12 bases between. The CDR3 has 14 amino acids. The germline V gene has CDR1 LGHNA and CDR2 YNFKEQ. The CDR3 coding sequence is TGTGCCAGCAGCCATCCAGAGGGCGCAAACACCATATATTTT. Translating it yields CASSHPEGANTIYF.

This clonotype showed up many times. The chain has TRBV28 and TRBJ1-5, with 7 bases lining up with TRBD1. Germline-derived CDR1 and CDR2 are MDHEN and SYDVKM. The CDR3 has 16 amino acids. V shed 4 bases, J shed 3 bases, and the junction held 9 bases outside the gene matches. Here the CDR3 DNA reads TGTGCCAGCAGTTCTTGGAGGACAGGAGTCAATCAGCCCCAGCATTTT. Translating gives CASSSWRTGVNQPQHF.

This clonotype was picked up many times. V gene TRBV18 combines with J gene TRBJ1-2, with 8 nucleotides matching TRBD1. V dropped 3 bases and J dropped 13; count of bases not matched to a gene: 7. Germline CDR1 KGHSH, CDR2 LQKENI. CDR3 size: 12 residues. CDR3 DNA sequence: TGTGCCAGCTCACCGTTGGACAGGGCGGTCACCTTC. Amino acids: CASSPLDRAVTF.

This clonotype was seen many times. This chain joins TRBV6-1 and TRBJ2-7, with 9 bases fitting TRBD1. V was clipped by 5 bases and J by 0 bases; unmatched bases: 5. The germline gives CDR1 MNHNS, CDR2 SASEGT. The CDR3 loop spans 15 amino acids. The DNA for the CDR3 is TGTGCCAGCAGTTCCGGACAGGGGTTCTCCTACGAGCAGTACTTC. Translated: CASSSGQGFSYEQYF.

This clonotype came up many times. The CDR3 DNA follows: TGTGCCAGCAGTTTGGCTAGCGGGGGGGAAGATACGCAGTATTTT. Its protein is CASSLASGGEDTQYF. The rearrangement links TRBV28 to TRBJ2-3; 12 positions agree with TRBD2. The junction had 3 bases not matched to a gene; V was cut back by 3 bases and J by 5 bases. Germline CDR1 and CDR2: MDHEN and SYDVKM. There are 15 residues in the CDR3.

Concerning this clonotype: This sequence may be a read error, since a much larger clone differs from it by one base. The CDR3 here is CAFTGTGVWVTQFF. The CDR3, as DNA: TGTGCCTTTACCGGGACAGGGGTTTGGGTGACCCAGTTCTTC. The rearrangement links TRBV30 to TRBJ2-1, with 10 bases aligning to TRBD1. This CDR3 has 14 amino acids. The germline CDR1 and CDR2 sequences are GTSNPN and SVGIG (reference sequence). The V and J ends lost 7 bases and 13 bases, in that order; junction bases with no gene match: 16.

CDR3 nucleotides: TGTGCCAGCAGGAGGGGGTCCTACACTGAAGCTTTCTTT. Translated: CASRRGSYTEAFF. The V gene is TRBV28, the J gene TRBJ1-1; D possibly corresponds to TRBD1 (6 bases). CDR3 length: 13 residues. In germline, CDR1 is MDHEN, CDR2 SYDVKM. Trimming left V 6 bases short and J 3 bases short, with 11 bases between.